This T cell receptor beta chain was sequenced for a study of cytomegalovirus exposure and HLA in healthy donors. Study-level results: Reports state that TCR beta sequences accurately predicted most subjects' HLA-A and HLA-B alleles. In vitro work confirmed that three CMV-associated chains recognize CMV antigens. A prior analysis recorded that most TCR beta V segments were productive about 87% or about 30% of the time.

The CDR3 has 15 amino acids. Germline V lookup: CDR1 MNHEY, CDR2 SVGAGI. The V gene end was trimmed by 6 bases and the J gene end by 2 bases; junction bases not matched to a gene: 4. In the case of this clone: Its antigen is not identified.

Primers included in the PCR were 60 Vbeta and 13 Jbeta primers. Only in-frame clones appear in the TCRdb table, and some are missing; sequencing was by immunoSEQ multiplex PCR. The table lists about 130,000 clones. The source of this sequence is a woman aged 55 to 70 in good health and CMV-seronegative. Material: PBMCs. V gene TRBV6-5 combines with J gene TRBJ2-5; 12 bases fit TRBD2. The CDR3 reads CASSNGLAGQETQYF. CDR3 in DNA: TGTGCCAGCAGCAACGGACTAGCGGGGCAAGAGACCCAGTACTTC.